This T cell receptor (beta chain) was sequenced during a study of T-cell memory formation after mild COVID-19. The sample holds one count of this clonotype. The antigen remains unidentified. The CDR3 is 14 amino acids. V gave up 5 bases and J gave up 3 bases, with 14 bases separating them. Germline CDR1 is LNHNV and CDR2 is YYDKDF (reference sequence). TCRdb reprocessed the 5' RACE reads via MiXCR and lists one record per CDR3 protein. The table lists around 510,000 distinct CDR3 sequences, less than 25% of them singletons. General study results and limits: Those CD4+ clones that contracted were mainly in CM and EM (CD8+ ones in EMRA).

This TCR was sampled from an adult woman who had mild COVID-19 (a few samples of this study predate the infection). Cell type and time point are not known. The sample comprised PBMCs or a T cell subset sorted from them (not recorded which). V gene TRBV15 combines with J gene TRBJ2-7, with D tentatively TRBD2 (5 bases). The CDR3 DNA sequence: TGTGCCACCAGCGATGGGAGTGGGTACTACGAGCAGTACTTC. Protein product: CATSDGSGYYEQYF.